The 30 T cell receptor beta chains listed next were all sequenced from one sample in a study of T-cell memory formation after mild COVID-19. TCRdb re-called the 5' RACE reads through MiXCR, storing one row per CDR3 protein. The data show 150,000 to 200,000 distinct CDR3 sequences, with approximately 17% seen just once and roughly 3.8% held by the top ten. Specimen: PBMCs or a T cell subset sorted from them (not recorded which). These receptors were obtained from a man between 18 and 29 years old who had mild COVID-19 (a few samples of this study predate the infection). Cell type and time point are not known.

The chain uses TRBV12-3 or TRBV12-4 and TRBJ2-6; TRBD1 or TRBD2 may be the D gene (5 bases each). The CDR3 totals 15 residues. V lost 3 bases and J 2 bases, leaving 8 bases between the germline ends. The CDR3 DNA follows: TGTGCCAGCAGTTTTTGGGGGACTGGGGCCAACGTCCTGACTTTC. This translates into CASSFWGTGANVLTF.

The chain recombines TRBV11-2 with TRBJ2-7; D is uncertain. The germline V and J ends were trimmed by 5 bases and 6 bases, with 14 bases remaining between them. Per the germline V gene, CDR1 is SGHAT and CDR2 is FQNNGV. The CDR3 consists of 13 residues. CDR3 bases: TGTGCCAGCAGCCCTTCTCTTTCCGGCGAGCAGTACGTC. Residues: CASSPSLSGEQYV.

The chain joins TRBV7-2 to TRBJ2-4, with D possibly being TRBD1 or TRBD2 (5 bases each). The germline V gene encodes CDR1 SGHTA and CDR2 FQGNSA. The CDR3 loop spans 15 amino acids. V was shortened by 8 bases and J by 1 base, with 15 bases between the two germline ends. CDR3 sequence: CASGLMTAAKNIQYF. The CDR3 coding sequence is TGTGCCAGCGGACTCATGACAGCCGCCAAAAACATTCAGTACTTC.

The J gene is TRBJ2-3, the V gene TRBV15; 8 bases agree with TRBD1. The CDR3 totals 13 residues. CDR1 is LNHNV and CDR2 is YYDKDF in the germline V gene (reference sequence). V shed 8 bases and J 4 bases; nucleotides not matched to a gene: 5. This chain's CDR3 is CATRQGAADTQYF. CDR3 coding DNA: TGTGCCACCCGCCAGGGGGCCGCAGATACGCAGTATTTT.

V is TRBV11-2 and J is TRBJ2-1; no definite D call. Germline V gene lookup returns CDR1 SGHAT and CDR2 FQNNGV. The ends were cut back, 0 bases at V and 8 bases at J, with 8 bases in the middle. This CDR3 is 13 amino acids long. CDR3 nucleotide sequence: TGTGCCAGCAGCTTAGATATCGGGTATGAGCAGTTCTTC. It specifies CASSLDIGYEQFF.

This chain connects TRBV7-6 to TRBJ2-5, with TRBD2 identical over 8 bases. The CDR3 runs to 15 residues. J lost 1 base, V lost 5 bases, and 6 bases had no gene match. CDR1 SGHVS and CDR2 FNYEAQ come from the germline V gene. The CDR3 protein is CASSPRGGLQETQYF. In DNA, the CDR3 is TGTGCCAGCAGCCCCCGGGGGGGACTCCAAGAGACCCAGTACTTC.

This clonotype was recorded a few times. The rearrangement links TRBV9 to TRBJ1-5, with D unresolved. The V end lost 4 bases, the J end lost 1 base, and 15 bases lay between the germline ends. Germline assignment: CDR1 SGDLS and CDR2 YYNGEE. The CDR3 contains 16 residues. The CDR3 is CASSPTATFSNQPQHF. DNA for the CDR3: TGTGCCAGCAGCCCCACCGCAACCTTCAGCAATCAGCCCCAGCATTTT. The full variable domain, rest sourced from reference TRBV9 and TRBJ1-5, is DSGVTQTPKHLITATGQRVTLRCSPRSGDLSVYWYQQSLDQGLQFLIQYYNGEERAKGNILERFSAQQFPDLHSELNLSSLELGDSALYFCASSPTATFSNQPQHFGDGTRLSIL.

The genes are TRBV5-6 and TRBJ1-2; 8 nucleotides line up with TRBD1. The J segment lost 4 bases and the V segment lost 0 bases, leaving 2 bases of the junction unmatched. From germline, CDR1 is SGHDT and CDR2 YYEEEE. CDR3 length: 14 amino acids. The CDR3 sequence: CASSLAGQAYGYTF. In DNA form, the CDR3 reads TGTGCCAGCAGCTTGGCGGGACAGGCCTATGGCTACACCTTC.

CDR3 bases: TGTGCCAGCAGCGGGTGGAGCTCCTACAATGAGCAGTTCTTC. It codes for CASSGWSSYNEQFF. The rearrangement links TRBV6-5 to TRBJ2-1; no definite D call. CDR3 length: 14 residues. CDR1 is MNHEY and CDR2 is SVGAGI in the germline V gene. V was trimmed by 6 bases and J by 0 bases, leaving 9 bases between them.

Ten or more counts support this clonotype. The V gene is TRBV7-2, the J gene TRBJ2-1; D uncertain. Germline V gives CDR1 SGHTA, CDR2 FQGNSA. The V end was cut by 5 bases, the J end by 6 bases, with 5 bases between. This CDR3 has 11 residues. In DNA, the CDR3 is TGTGCCAGCAGCCCCGCCAATGAGCAGTTCTTC. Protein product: CASSPANEQFF.

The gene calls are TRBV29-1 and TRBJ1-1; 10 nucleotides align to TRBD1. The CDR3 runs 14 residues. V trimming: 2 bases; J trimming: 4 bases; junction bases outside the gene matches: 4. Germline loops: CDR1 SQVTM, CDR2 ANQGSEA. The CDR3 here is CSVERDRGPTEAFF. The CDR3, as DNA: TGCAGCGTTGAAAGGGACAGGGGACCCACTGAAGCTTTCTTT.

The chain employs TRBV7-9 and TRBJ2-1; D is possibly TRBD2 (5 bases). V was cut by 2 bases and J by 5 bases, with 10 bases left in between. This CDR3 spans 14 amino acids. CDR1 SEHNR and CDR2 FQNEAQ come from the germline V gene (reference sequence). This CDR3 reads CASSLNERDNEQFF. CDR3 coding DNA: TGTGCCAGCAGCTTAAATGAGAGGGACAATGAGCAGTTCTTC.

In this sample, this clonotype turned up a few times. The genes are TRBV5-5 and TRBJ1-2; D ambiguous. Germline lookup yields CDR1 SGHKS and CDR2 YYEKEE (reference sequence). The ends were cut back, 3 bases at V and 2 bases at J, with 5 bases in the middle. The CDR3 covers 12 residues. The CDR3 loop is CASSYENYGYTF. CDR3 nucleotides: TGTGCCAGCAGCTACGAAAACTATGGCTACACCTTC.

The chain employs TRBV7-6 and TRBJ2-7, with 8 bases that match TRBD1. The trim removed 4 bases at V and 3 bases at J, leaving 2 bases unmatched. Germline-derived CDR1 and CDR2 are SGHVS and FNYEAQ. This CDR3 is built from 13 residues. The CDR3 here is CASSWGTGYEQYF. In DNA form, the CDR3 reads TGTGCCAGCAGCTGGGGGACAGGCTACGAGCAGTACTTC.

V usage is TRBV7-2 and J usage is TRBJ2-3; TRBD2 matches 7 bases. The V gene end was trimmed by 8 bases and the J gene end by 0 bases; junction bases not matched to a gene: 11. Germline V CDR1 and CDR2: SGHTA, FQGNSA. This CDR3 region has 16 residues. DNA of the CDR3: TGTGCCAGCGGCCGACGAGCGGGGTCTAGCACAGATACGCAGTATTTT. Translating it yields CASGRRAGSSTDTQYF. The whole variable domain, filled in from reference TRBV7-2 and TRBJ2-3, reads GAGVSQSPSNKVTEKGKDVELRCDPISGHTALYWYRQSLGQGLEFLIYFQGNSAPDKSGLPSDRFSAERTGGSVSTLTIQRTQQEDSAVYLCASGRRAGSSTDTQYFGPGTRLTVL.

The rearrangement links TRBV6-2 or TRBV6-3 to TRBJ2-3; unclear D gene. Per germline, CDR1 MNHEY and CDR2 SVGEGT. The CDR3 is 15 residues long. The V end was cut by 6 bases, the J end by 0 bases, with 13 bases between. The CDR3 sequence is CASSPHRSSTDTQYF. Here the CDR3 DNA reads TGTGCCAGCAGCCCGCACAGATCTAGCACAGATACGCAGTATTTT.

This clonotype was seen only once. This CDR3 reads CASSRGGADASYNEQFF. The CDR3 DNA follows: TGCGCCAGCAGCCGGGGTGGGGCGGATGCGTCATACAATGAGCAGTTCTTC. The rearrangement uses TRBV5-1 and TRBJ2-1, with D perhaps assigned TRBD1 or TRBD2 (5 bases each). The CDR3 is 17 residues long. Trimming stripped 4 bases from V and 4 bases from J, with 21 bases between. Germline loops: CDR1 SGHRS, CDR2 YFSETQ.

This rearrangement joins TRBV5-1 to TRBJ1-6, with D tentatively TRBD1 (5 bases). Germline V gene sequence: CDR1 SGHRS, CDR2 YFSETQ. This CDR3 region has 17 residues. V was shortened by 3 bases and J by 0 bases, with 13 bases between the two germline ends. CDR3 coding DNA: TGCGCCAGCAGCTCAGCCACGGGACGCTCCTATAATTCACCCCTCCACTTT. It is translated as CASSSATGRSYNSPLHF.

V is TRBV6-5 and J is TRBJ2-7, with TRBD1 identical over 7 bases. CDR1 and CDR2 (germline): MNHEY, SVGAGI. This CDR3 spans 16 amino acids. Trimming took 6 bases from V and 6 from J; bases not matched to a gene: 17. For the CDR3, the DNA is TGTGCCAGCAGCAACAGACCGACAGGGAGTCATAGCGAGCAGTACGTC. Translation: CASSNRPTGSHSEQYV.

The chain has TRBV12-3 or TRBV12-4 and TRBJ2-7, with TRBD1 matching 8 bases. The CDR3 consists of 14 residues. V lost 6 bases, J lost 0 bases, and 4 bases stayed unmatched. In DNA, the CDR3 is TGTGCCAGCAGAACCGGACAGGGCTCCTACGAGCAGTACGTC. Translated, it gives CASRTGQGSYEQYV.

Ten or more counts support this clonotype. The CDR3 loop reads CASSFGPQGEGSYEQYF. CDR3 coding DNA: TGCGCCAGCAGCTTTGGCCCACAGGGGGAAGGGTCCTACGAGCAGTACTTC. The rearrangement uses TRBV5-1 and TRBJ2-7, with 8 bases aligning to TRBD1. The CDR3 is 17 amino acids. From germline, CDR1 is SGHRS and CDR2 YFSETQ. With V trimmed by 2 bases and J by 1 base, 11 bases remained unmatched.

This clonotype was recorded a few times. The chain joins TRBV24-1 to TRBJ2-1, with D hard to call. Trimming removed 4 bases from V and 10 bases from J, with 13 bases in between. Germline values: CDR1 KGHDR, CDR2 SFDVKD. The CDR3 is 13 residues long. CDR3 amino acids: CATSDPGLREQFF. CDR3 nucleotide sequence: TGTGCCACCAGTGACCCCGGCCTCCGGGAGCAGTTCTTC.

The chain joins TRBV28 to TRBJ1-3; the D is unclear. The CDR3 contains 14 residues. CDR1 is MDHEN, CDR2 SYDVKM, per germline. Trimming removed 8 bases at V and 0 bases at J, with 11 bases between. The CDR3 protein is CASLGANSGNTIYF. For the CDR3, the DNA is TGTGCCAGCCTTGGAGCCAACTCTGGAAACACCATATATTTT.

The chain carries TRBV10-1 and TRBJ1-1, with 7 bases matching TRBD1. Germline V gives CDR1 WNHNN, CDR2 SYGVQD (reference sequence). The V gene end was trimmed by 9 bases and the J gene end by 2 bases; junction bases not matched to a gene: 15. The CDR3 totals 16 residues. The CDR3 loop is CARPPPQGDLNTEAFF. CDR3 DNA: TGCGCCAGGCCCCCACCCCAGGGGGACCTTAACACTGAAGCTTTCTTT.

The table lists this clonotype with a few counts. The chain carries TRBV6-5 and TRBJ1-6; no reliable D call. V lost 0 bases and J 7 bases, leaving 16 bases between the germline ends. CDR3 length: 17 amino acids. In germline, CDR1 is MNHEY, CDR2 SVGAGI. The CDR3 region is CASSYSSVGAPNSPLHF. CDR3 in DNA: TGTGCCAGCAGTTACTCGAGTGTGGGAGCCCCAAATTCACCCCTCCACTTT.

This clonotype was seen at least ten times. The CDR3 loop is CASSRGHTDTQYF. DNA of the CDR3: TGTGCCAGCAGTCGTGGCCACACAGATACGCAGTATTTT. The chain uses TRBV6-6 and TRBJ2-3; no clear D gene. Germline CDR1 reads MNHNY; CDR2 reads SVGAGI (reference sequence). The V and J ends lost 5 bases and 2 bases respectively, with 8 bases between them. The CDR3 totals 13 residues.

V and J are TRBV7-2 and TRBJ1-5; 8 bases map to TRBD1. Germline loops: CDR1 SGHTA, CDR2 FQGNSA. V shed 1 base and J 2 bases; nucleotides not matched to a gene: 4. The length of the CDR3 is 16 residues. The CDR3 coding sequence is TGTGCCAGCAGCTTAGACCCAGGGGGCGGCAATCAGCCCCAGCATTTT. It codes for CASSLDPGGGNQPQHF. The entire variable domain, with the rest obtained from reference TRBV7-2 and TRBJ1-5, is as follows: GAGVSQSPSNKVTEKGKDVELRCDPISGHTALYWYRQSLGQGLEFLIYFQGNSAPDKSGLPSDRFSAERTGGSVSTLTIQRTQQEDSAVYLCASSLDPGGGNQPQHFGDGTRLSIL.

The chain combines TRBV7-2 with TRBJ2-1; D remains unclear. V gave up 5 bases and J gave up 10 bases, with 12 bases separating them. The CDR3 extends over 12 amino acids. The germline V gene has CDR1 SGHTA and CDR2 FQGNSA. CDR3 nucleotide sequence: TGTGCCAGCAGCACCTCGGCGAGGGAGCAGTTCTTC. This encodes CASSTSAREQFF.

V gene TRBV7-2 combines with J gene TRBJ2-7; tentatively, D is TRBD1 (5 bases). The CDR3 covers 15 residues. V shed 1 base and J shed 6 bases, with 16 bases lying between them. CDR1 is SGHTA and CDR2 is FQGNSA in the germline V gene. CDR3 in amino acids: CASSLEGPGLGEQYF. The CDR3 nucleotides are TGTGCCAGCAGCTTAGAAGGCCCAGGGCTGGGCGAGCAGTACTTC.

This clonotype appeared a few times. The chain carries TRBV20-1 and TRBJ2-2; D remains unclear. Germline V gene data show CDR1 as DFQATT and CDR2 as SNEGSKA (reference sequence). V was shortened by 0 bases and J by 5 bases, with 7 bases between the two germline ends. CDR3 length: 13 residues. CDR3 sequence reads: CSARETQTGELFF. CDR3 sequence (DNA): TGCAGTGCTAGAGAGACCCAGACCGGGGAGCTGTTTTTT.